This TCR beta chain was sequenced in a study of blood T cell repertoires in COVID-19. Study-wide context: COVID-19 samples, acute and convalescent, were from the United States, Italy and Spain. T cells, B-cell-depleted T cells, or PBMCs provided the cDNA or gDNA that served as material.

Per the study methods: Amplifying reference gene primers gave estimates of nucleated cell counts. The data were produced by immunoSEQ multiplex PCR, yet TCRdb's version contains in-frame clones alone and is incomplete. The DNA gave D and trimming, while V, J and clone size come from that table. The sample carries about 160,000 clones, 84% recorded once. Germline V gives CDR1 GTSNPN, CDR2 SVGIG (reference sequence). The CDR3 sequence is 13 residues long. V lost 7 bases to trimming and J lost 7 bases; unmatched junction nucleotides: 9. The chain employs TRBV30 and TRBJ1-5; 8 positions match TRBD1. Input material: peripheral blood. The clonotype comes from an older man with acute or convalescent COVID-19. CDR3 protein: CASQTGVEQPQHF. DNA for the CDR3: TGTGCCTCGCAGACAGGGGTCGAGCAGCCCCAGCATTTT.